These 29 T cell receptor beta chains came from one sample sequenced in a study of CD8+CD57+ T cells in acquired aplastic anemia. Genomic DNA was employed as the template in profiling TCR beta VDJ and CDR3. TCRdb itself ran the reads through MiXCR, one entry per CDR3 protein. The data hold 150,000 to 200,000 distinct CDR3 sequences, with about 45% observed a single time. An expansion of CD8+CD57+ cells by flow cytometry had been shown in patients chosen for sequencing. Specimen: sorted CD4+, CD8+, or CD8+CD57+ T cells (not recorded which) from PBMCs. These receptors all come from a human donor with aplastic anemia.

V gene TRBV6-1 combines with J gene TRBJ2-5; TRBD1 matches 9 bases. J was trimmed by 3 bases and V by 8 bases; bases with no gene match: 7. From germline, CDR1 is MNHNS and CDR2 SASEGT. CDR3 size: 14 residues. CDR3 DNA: TGTGCCAGCCAGGAAGGGACAGGGAAAGAGACCCAGTACTTC. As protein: CASQEGTGKETQYF.

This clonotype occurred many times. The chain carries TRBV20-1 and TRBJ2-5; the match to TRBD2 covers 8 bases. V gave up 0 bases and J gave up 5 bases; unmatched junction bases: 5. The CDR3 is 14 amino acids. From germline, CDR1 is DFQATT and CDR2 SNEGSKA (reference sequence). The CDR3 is CSARDPTSVETQYF. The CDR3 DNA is TGCAGTGCTAGAGATCCGACTAGCGTGGAGACCCAGTACTTC.

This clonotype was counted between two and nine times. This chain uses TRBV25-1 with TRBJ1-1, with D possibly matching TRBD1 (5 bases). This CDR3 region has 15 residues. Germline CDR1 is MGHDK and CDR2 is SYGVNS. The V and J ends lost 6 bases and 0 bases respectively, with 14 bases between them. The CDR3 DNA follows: TGTGCCAGCAGCCCTAGAGGGGCCATGAACACTGAAGCTTTCTTT. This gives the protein CASSPRGAMNTEAFF.

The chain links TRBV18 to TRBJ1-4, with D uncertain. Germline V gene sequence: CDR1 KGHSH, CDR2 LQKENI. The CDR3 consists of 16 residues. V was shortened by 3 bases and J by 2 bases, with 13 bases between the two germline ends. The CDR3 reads CASSPPLGSTNEKLFF. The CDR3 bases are TGTGCCAGCTCACCCCCCCTTGGGTCCACTAATGAAAAACTGTTTTTT. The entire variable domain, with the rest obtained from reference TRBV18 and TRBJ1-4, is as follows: NAGVMQNPRHLVRRRGQEARLRCSPMKGHSHVYWYRQLPEEGLKFMVYLQKENIIDESGMPKERFSAEFPKEGPSILRIQQVVRGDSAAYFCASSPPLGSTNEKLFFGSGTQLSVL.

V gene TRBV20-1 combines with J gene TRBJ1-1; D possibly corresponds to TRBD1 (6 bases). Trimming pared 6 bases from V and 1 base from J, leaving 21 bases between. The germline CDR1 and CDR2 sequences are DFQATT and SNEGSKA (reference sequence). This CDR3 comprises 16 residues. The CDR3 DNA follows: TGCAGTGCCCCCGACACGAAAAAGACAGGGAACACTGAAGCTTTCTTT. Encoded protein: CSAPDTKKTGNTEAFF.

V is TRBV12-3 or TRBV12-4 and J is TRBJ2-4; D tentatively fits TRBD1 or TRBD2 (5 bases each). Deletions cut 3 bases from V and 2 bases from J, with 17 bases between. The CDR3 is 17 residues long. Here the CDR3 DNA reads TGTGCCAGCAGTTTTGCGCTGGGGCGCGGGTCCAAAAACATTCAGTACTTC. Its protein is CASSFALGRGSKNIQYF.

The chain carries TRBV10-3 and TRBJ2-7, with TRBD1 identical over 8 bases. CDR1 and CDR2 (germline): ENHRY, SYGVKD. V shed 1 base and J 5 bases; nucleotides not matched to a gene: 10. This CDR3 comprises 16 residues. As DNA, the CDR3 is TGTGCCATCAGTGAGTTTGGCCCGGGACAGGTCCACGAGCAGTACTTC. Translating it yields CAISEFGPGQVHEQYF.

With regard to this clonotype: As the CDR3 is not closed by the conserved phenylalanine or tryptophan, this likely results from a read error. The CDR3 spells CASSRYTGGATSDQPQHL. The DNA of the CDR3 is TGTGCCAGCAGTCGCTATACAGGGGGCGCGACCTCCGATCAGCCCCAGCATTTG. The chain combines TRBV6-1 with TRBJ1-5; TRBD1 matches at 9 bases. Trimming removed 5 bases from V and 5 bases from J; junction bases left unmatched: 16. Germline V gene lookup returns CDR1 MNHNS and CDR2 SASEGT. CDR3 length: 18 residues.

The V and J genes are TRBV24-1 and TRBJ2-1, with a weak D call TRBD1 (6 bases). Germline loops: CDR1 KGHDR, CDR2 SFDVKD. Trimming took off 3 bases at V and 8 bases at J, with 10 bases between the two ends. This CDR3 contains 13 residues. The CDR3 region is CATSDERGYEQFF. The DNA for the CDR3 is TGTGCCACCAGTGATGAAAGGGGGTATGAGCAGTTCTTC.

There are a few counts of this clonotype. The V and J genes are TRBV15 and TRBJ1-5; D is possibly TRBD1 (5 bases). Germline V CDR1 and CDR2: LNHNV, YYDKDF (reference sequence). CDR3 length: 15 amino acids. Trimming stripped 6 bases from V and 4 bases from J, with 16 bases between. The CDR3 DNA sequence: TGTGCCACCAGTGCGGAGCCGGGACGGAATCAGCCCCAGCATTTT. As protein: CATSAEPGRNQPQHF. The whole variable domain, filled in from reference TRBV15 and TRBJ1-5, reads DAMVIQNPRYQVTQFGKPVTLSCSQTLNHNVMYWYQQKSSQAPKLLFHYYDKDFNNEADTPDNFQSRRPNTSFCFLDIRSPGLGDTAMYLCATSAEPGRNQPQHFGDGTRLSIL.

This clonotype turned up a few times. The DNA for the CDR3 is TGCAGCGTGGGGCTTGACAGGGAAGGTGGAAACACCATATATTTT. As protein: CSVGLDREGGNTIYF. This rearrangement joins TRBV29-1 to TRBJ1-3, with 7 positions matching TRBD1. CDR3 length equals 15 residues. V lost 6 bases, J lost 3 bases, and 11 bases stayed unmatched. Germline lookup yields CDR1 SQVTM and CDR2 ANQGSEA.

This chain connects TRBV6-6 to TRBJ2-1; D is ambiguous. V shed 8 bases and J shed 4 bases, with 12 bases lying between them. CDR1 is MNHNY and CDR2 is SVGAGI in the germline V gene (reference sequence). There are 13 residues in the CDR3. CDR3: CASRRDGYNEQFF. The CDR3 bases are TGTGCCAGCCGCAGAGACGGGTACAATGAGCAGTTCTTC.

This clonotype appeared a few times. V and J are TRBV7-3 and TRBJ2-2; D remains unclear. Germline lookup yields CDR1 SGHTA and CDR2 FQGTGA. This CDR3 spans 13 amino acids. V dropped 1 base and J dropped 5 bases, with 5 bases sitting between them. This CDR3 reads CASSLSGTGELFF. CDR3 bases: TGTGCCAGCAGCTTAAGTGGAACCGGGGAGCTGTTTTTT. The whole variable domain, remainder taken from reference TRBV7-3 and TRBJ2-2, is GAGVSQTPSNKVTEKGKYVELRCDPISGHTALYWYRQSLGQGPEFLIYFQGTGAADDSGLPNDRFFAVRPEGSVSTLKIQRTERGDSAVYLCASSLSGTGELFFGEGSRLTVL.

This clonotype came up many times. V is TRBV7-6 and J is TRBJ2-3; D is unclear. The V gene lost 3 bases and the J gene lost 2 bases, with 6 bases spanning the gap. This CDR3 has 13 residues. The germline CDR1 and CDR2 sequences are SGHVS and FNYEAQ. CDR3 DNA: TGTGCCAGCAGCTTCGGGTACACAGATACGCAGTATTTT. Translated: CASSFGYTDTQYF.

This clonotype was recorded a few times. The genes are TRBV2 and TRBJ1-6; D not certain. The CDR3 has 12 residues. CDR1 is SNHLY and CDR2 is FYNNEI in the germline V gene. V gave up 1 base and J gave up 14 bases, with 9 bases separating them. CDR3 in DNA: TGTGCCAGCAGTGAAGTCCTGCACACCCTCCACTTT. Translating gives CASSEVLHTLHF.

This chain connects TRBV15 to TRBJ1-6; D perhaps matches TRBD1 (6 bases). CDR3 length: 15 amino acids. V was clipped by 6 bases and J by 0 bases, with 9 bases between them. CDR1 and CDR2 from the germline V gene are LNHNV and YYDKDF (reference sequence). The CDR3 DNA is TGTGCCACCAGGACAGGCCACTCCTATAATTCACCCCTCCACTTT. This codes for CATRTGHSYNSPLHF.

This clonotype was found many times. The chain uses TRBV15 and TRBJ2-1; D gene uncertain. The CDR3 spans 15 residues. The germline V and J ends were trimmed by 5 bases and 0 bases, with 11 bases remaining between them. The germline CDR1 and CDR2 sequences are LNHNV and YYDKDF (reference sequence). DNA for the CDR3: TGTGCCACCAGCTCCCGTCAAGGCTCCTACAATGAGCAGTTCTTC. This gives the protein CATSSRQGSYNEQFF.

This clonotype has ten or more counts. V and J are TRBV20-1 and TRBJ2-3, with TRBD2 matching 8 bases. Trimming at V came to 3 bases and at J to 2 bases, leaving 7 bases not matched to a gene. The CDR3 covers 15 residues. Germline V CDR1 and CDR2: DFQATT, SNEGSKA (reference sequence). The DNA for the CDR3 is TGCAGTGCTAGCCAGCGGGGGTGGGACACAGATACGCAGTATTTT. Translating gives CSASQRGWDTDTQYF.

Here the CDR3 reads CASSVAAGPGETQYF. The CDR3 DNA is TGTGCCAGCAGCGTAGCGGCAGGCCCGGGGGAGACCCAGTACTTC. The V gene is TRBV9, the J gene TRBJ2-5; maybe TRBD2 (5 bases). This CDR3 is 15 amino acids long. V lost 0 bases, J lost 5 bases, and 14 bases lay in between. Germline CDR1 SGDLS, CDR2 YYNGEE. The complete variable domain, with remaining parts taken from reference TRBV9 and TRBJ2-5, reads DSGVTQTPKHLITATGQRVTLRCSPRSGDLSVYWYQQSLDQGLQFLIQYYNGEERAKGNILERFSAQQFPDLHSELNLSSLELGDSALYFCASSVAAGPGETQYFGPGTRLLVL.

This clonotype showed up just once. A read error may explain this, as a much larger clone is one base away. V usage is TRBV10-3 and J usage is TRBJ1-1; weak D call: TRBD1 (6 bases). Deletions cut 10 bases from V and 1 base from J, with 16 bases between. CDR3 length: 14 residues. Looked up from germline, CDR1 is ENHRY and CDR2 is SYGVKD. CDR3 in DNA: TGTGCCAGCAGAGCCGAGACAGGGAACACTGAAGCTTTCTTT. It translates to CASRAETGNTEAFF.

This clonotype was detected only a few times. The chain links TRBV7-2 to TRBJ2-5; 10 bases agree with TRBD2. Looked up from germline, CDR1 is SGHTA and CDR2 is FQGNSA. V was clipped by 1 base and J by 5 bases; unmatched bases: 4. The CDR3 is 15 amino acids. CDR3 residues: CASSLVAGGRETQYF. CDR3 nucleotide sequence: TGTGCCAGCAGCTTAGTAGCGGGGGGCCGGGAGACCCAGTACTTC. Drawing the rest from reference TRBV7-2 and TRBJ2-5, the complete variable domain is GAGVSQSPSNKVTEKGKDVELRCDPISGHTALYWYRQSLGQGLEFLIYFQGNSAPDKSGLPSDRFSAERTGGSVSTLTIQRTQQEDSAVYLCASSLVAGGRETQYFGPGTRLLVL.

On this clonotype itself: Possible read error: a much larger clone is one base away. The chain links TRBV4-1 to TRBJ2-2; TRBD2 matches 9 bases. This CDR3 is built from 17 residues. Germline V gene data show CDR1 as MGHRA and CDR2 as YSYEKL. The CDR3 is CTSSRASGLARAGELFF. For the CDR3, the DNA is TGCACCAGCAGCCGAGCCTCAGGACTAGCGAGGGCCGGGGAGCTGTTTTTT.

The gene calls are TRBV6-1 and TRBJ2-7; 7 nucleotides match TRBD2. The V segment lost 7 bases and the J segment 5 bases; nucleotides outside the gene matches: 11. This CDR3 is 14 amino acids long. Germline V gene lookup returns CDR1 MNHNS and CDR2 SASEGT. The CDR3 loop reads CASIGTTSPHEQYF. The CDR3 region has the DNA TGTGCCAGCATTGGGACGACTAGCCCCCACGAGCAGTACTTC.

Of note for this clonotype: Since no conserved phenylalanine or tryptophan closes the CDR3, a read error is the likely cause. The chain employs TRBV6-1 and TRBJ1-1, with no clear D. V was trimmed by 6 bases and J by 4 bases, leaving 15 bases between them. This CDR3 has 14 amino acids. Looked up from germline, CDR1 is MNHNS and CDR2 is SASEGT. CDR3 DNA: TGTGCCAGCAGAGAACAAGTGGCAACCACTGAAGCTTTCTCT. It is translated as CASREQVATTEAFS.

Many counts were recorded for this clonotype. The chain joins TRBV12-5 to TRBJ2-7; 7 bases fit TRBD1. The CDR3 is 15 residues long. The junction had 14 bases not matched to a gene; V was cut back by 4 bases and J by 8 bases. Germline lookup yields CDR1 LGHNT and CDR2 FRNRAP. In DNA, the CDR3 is TGTGCTAGTGGTTCACTCCGACAGGGATTAGGGAAGCAGTACTTC. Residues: CASGSLRQGLGKQYF.

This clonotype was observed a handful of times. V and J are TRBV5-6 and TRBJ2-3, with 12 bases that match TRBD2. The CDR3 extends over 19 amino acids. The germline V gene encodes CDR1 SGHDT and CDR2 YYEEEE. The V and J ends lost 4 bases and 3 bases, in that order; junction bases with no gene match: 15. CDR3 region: CASSPHPGTSGPHTDTQYF. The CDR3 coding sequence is TGTGCCAGCAGCCCCCACCCCGGGACTAGCGGGCCACATACAGATACGCAGTATTTT.

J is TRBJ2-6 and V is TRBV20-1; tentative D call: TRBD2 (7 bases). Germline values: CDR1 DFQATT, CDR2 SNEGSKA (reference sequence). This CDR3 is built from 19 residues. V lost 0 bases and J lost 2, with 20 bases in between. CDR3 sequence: CSARETREGGHPGANVLTF. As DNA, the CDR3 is TGCAGTGCTAGAGAGACGAGGGAGGGGGGGCATCCTGGGGCCAACGTCCTGACTTTC.

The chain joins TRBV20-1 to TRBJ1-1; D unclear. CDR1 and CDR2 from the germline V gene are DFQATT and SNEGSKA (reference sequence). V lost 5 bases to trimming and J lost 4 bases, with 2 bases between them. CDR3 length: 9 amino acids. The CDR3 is CSAGTEAFF. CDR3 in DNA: TGCAGTGCTGGCACTGAAGCTTTCTTT.

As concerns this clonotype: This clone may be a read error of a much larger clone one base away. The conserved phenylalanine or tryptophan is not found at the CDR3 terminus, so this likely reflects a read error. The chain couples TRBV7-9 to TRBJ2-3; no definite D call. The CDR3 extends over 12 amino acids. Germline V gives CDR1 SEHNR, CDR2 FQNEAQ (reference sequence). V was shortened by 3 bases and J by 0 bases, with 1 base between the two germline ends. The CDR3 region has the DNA TGTGCCAGCAGCTTTAGCACAGATACGCAGTATCTT. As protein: CASSFSTDTQYL.